One TCR beta chain is described in this entry. No cognate antigen has been identified for it. Base qualities are not at hand, and no much larger clone is one base apart. The library came from the immunoSEQ multiplex PCR assay. The authors' analysis ran thus. A statistical classification framework was built for diagnosing cytomegalovirus status from the catalog of TCR beta chain sequences. TCRdb's version of the immuneACCESS table is confined to in-frame rearrangements and falls short of the full clone set. An unresolved V gene accounts for under half of the shortfall where checked; the remainder is of unknown origin. Clonal size and the V and J genes are those of that table, whereas D and trimming came from the DNA. The sample table lists about 160,000 clones, around nine tenths of them with a count of one. 10% of the sample is taken by the ten largest. This record belongs to a study of cytomegalovirus exposure and HLA in healthy donors (dated by TCRdb to about 2017). Regarding the study in general: A later analysis indicated that the roughly 120 validation repertoires were generated on the platform also employed for the roughly 650 repertoires of the first cohort. To predict cytomegalovirus infection status, the study combined high-throughput TCR immunosequencing, statistical association of individual TCRs with disease status, and machine learning. The study aimed to test whether signatures of past pathogen exposure could be identified by cataloging public T cell receptors. A separate validation cohort of over 95 different subjects was used in addition to the approximately 700-subject first cohort. General findings and caveats noted by the study authors: In a later analysis, TCRs clustered in the first cohort were found to also tend to co-occur in the roughly 120 validation repertoires, with around 94% of cluster scores above 0. In vitro tests confirmed that a few of the cytomegalovirus-associated TCR beta chains recognize cytomegalovirus antigens. Across donors, most TCR sequences were observed very rarely, whereas some public TCRs were present in many individuals. In the study, about 150 TCR beta chains were listed as associated with cytomegalovirus. A later analysis had no HLA typing for the validation cohort, so co-occurrence there was scored across all 130 or so repertoires. The authors suggested that the approach could potentially be generalized to other disease states and immunological phenotypes. The classifier was reported to diagnose cytomegalovirus status with high specificity and sensitivity in both the original and validation cohorts.

CDR1 and CDR2 (MDHEN, SYDVKM) derive from the germline V gene. The CDR3 sequence holds 16 residues, the cysteine and phenylalanine included. The only DNA kept is the CDR3, 48 bases in frame from the first base. V lost 4 bases and J lost 0 bases; the stretch between them is 12 bases long. The donors were included in the validation cohort of approximately 120 subjects, a group kept apart from the approximately 700-subject first cohort. The specimen was PBMCs. The chain is encoded by TRBV28 joined to TRBJ1-4, with a tentative D gene TRBD1 over 6 matching bases. This TCR derives from a woman aged 18 to 35 in good health and CMV-seropositive. The DNA sequence is TGTGCCAGCAGTTCGCGGACAGCTGCAACTAATGAAAAACTGTTTTTT. The encoded protein is CASSSRTAATNEKLFF.